These T cell receptor beta chains were read from a single sample in a study of blood T cell repertoires in COVID-19. Sequenced by immunoSEQ multiplex PCR; TCRdb stores in-frame clones only, minus some. The data show about 200,000 clones, 94% seen once. Material for sequencing was peripheral blood. The origin of the receptors is a young man with COVID-19, enrolled during active disease. CDR3s include the opening cysteine and the closing phenylalanine or tryptophan. Each record gives: CDR3 protein, CDR3 DNA, CDR3 length, J gene, V gene, clone size, D gene. The D gene is left open where the match is weak. Not every row has a clone size; where given, it reads once, few, many or a size class.

CASSHQGTGIYGYTF TGTGCCAGCAGCCACCAAGGGACAGGGATCTATGGCTACACCTTC 15 TRBJ1-2 TRBV27 NA TRBD1
CASSSPTGTNSPLHF TGTGCCAGCAGCTCACCGACAGGGACTAATTCACCCCTCCACTTT 15 TRBJ1-6 TRBV5-4 NA TRBD1
CASSKVGRKTYNEQFF TGTGCCAGCAGCAAAGTTGGGAGGAAGACATACAATGAGCAGTTCTTC 16 TRBJ2-1 TRBV21-1 NA NA
CASSPPGRHQETQYF TGTGCCAGCTCACCACCGGGCAGACATCAAGAGACCCAGTACTTC 15 TRBJ2-5 TRBV18 NA NA
CASSSRGGTPDGYTF TGTGCCAGCAGTTCGCGCGGGGGGACACCCGATGGCTACACCTTC 15 TRBJ1-2 TRBV6-5 NA NA
CASRYTGDYTEAFF TGTGCCAGCAGATACACAGGGGATTACACTGAAGCTTTCTTT 14 TRBJ1-1 TRBV6-5 NA TRBD1
CASKGPGGGSETQYF TGTGCCAGCAAGGGACCGGGGGGAGGTTCGGAGACCCAGTACTTC 15 TRBJ2-5 TRBV2 NA TRBD2
CASSTGQGVRAFF TGCGCCAGCAGCACGGGACAGGGGGTACGCGCTTTCTTT 13 TRBJ1-1 TRBV5-1 NA TRBD1
CASSQGLALGYNEQFF TGTGCCAGCAGCCAAGGACTAGCCTTAGGCTACAATGAGCAGTTCTTC 16 TRBJ2-1 TRBV3-1/TRBV3-2 NA TRBD2
CASSLGQIYSGNTIYF TGCGCCAGCAGCTTGGGACAGATTTACTCTGGAAACACCATATATTTT 16 TRBJ1-3 TRBV5-1 NA NA
CASSSTGTEDEKLFF TGTGCCAGCAGCTCTACCGGGACAGAGGATGAAAAACTGTTTTTT 15 TRBJ1-4 TRBV13 NA TRBD1
CASNRGAGFGETQYF TGTGCCAGCAACCGGGGGGCAGGGTTCGGAGAGACCCAGTACTTC 15 TRBJ2-5 TRBV21-1 NA NA
CAISDGTGSYEQYF TGTGCCATCAGTGATGGGACAGGGAGTTACGAGCAGTACTTC 14 TRBJ2-7 TRBV10-3 NA TRBD1
CAISEAQGRAGANVLTF TGTGCCATCAGTGAAGCACAGGGAAGAGCTGGGGCCAACGTCCTGACTTTC 17 TRBJ2-6 TRBV10-3 NA NA
CASSHRLAGSDEQYF TGCGCCAGCAGCCATCGACTAGCAGGGAGTGACGAGCAGTACTTC 15 TRBJ2-7 TRBV4-1 NA TRBD2
CASSPGGENTGELFF TGCGCCAGCAGCCCGGGGGGGGAGAACACCGGGGAGCTGTTTTTT 15 TRBJ2-2 TRBV5-1 NA TRBD2
CASSQTGANSPLHF TGTGCCAGCAGCCAGACAGGGGCTAATTCACCCCTCCACTTT 14 TRBJ1-6 TRBV3-1/TRBV3-2 NA TRBD1
CAGQQGQDSYTF TGTGCCGGACAACAGGGACAGGATAGCTACACCTTC 12 TRBJ1-2 TRBV30 NA TRBD1
CASSLKDRGYGYTF TGTGCCAGCAGCTTGAAGGACAGGGGGTATGGCTACACCTTC 14 TRBJ1-2 TRBV5-4 NA TRBD1
CASSKRDREQYF TGTGCCAGCAGCAAGCGGGACAGGGAGCAGTACTTC 12 TRBJ2-7 TRBV7-9 NA NA
CASSRGQPNTEAFF TGTGCCAGTAGTAGGGGACAGCCGAACACTGAAGCTTTCTTT 14 TRBJ1-1 TRBV19 NA TRBD1
CASSIDLAFYGYTF TGTGCCAGTAGTATCGACCTAGCCTTCTATGGCTACACCTTC 14 TRBJ1-2 TRBV19 once NA
CATNEQGLHNYGYTF TGTGCCACTAATGAACAGGGGCTCCATAACTATGGCTACACCTTC 15 TRBJ1-2 TRBV19 once TRBD1
CASSQGALPSGFSSYEQYF TGCGCCAGCAGCCAAGGGGCATTGCCTAGCGGGTTTAGCTCCTACGAGCAGTACTTC 19 TRBJ2-7 TRBV4-1 NA TRBD2
CASSEMLSGSGYEQYF TGTGCCAGCAGTGAAATGCTTTCAGGGTCTGGCTACGAGCAGTACTTC 16 TRBJ2-7 TRBV6-1 NA NA
CARRTGRNEQFF TGCGCCAGAAGGACAGGGAGAAATGAGCAGTTCTTC 12 TRBJ2-1 TRBV5-1 NA TRBD1
CASSQDLQGAWHTEAFF TGTGCCAGCAGCCAAGATTTGCAGGGGGCTTGGCACACTGAAGCTTTCTTT 17 TRBJ1-1 TRBV4-2 NA TRBD1
CASSSMDRALYTEAFF TGTGCCAGCAGCTCCATGGACAGGGCTCTTTACACTGAAGCTTTCTTT 16 TRBJ1-1 TRBV6-2/TRBV6-3 once TRBD1
CASARGTGELFF TGTGCCAGCGCCCGGGGAACCGGGGAGCTGTTTTTT 12 TRBJ2-2 TRBV6-6 NA NA
CASRYRGRDTEAFF TGTGCCAGCAGGTACAGGGGGCGCGACACTGAAGCTTTCTTT 14 TRBJ1-1 TRBV7-2 NA TRBD1
CASVVGTGSYEQYF TGCGCCAGCGTCGTCGGGACAGGTTCCTACGAGCAGTACTTC 14 TRBJ2-7 TRBV23-1 NA TRBD1
CASSLDNPSGADTQYF TGTGCCAGCAGCTTAGATAATCCTAGCGGTGCAGATACGCAGTATTTT 16 TRBJ2-3 TRBV11-2 NA TRBD2
CASSRGTAGEKLFF TGTGCCAGCTCACGGGGGACAGCAGGGGAAAAACTGTTTTTT 14 TRBJ1-4 TRBV18 NA TRBD1
CASGLFLGRIVDTIYF TGTGCTAGTGGTTTGTTTTTGGGCAGGATTGTGGACACCATATATTTT 16 TRBJ1-3 TRBV12-5 NA NA
CASSSTAFQAFF TGTGCCAGTAGTTCAACAGCCTTCCAAGCTTTCTTT 12 TRBJ1-1 TRBV19 NA NA
CASSNALQGLGYEQYF TGCGCCAGCAGCAATGCTTTACAGGGGTTAGGCTACGAGCAGTACTTC 16 TRBJ2-7 TRBV5-1 NA TRBD1
CASSFGGSSNQPQHF TGTGCCAGCAGCTTCGGGGGGTCAAGCAATCAGCCCCAGCATTTT 15 TRBJ1-5 TRBV5-4 NA NA
CASSLQGVSGANVLTF TGCGCCAGCAGCTTGCAAGGAGTTTCTGGGGCCAACGTCCTGACTTTC 16 TRBJ2-6 TRBV5-1 NA NA
CASSTTGGNQPQHF TGTGCCAGTAGTACTACAGGGGGCAATCAGCCCCAGCATTTT 14 TRBJ1-5 TRBV19 NA TRBD1
CASSLQRASYNEQFF TGCGCCAGCAGCTTGCAGCGGGCTAGCTACAATGAGCAGTTCTTC 15 TRBJ2-1 TRBV5-1 NA NA
CASSIRNQPQHF TGTGCCAGTAGTATCAGGAATCAGCCCCAGCATTTT 12 TRBJ1-5 TRBV19 NA NA
CASSQGVVRATDTQYF TGTGCCAGCAGCCAAGGAGTGGTTAGAGCCACAGATACGCAGTATTTT 16 TRBJ2-3 TRBV3-1/TRBV3-2 NA NA
CASSPGHTYEQYF TGTGCCAGCAGCCCCGGACACACCTACGAGCAGTACTTC 13 TRBJ2-7 TRBV12-3/TRBV12-4 NA NA
CASSRGQGAQETQYF TGCGCCAGCAGCCGGGGACAGGGGGCTCAAGAGACCCAGTACTTC 15 TRBJ2-5 TRBV4-1 NA TRBD1
CASSVGKRVVGETQYF TGTGCCAGCAGCGTAGGGAAGAGGGTGGTAGGAGAGACCCAGTACTTC 16 TRBJ2-5 TRBV9 NA NA
CATSRESGAGAKNIQYF TGTGCCACCAGCAGAGAGAGCGGCGCGGGGGCCAAAAACATTCAGTACTTC 17 TRBJ2-4 TRBV15 NA NA
CASSRFPGGRSYTGELFF TGTGCCAGCAGCCGGTTCCCGGGGGGGCGGAGTTATACCGGGGAGCTGTTTTTT 18 TRBJ2-2 TRBV7-3 NA TRBD2
CASSGSVGHHSSYTF TGTGCCAGCAGCGGCTCAGTGGGACACCATTCCAGCTACACCTTC 15 TRBJ1-2 TRBV9 NA NA
CASSEQGNTEAFF TGTGCCAGCAGCGAACAGGGGAACACTGAAGCTTTCTTT 13 TRBJ1-1 TRBV7-3 NA NA
CASSLSAYEQYF TGTGCCAGCAGTTTATCTGCCTACGAGCAGTACTTC 12 TRBJ2-7 TRBV28 NA NA
CASSLTVTPNQPQHF TGTGCCAGCAGCCTGACAGTTACTCCTAATCAGCCCCAGCATTTT 15 TRBJ1-5 TRBV5-6 NA NA
CASSLGGGPGELFF TGTGCCAGCAGTTTAGGGGGTGGACCCGGGGAGCTGTTTTTT 14 TRBJ2-2 TRBV6-5 once NA
CASRQGTAEQYF TGTGCCAGCAGGCAAGGGACAGCGGAGCAGTACTTC 12 TRBJ2-7 TRBV27 few TRBD1
CASSHRTGKDTQYF TGTGCCAGCAGCCATCGGACAGGGAAAGATACGCAGTATTTT 14 TRBJ2-3 TRBV5-4 NA TRBD1